The 6 T cell receptor beta chains listed next were all sequenced from one sample in a study of a mutant IDH1 vaccine in newly diagnosed glioma. TCRdb's copy holds only in-frame clones and misses some; the assay was immunoSEQ multiplex PCR. The sample records just under 95,000 clones, under 90% being singletons. Time point here: baseline, week 1 (first vaccination visit). Indicated treatment: pre-vaccination baseline after standard-of-care therapy. The source was PBMCs, collected from a glioma patient treated with radiotherapy, temozolomide or both. The receptor source for this set is a woman between 45 and 60 years old with glioma.

The chain employs TRBV6-1 and TRBJ1-1; D possibly corresponds to TRBD1 (5 bases). Germline CDR1 MNHNS, CDR2 SASEGT. The CDR3 spans 14 residues. The V end lost 5 bases, the J end lost 7 bases, and 17 bases lay between the germline ends. CDR3 residues: CASSTGTWMDEAFF. The CDR3 DNA reads as TGTGCCAGCAGTACCGGGACGTGGATGGATGAAGCTTTCTTT.

The CDR3 sequence: CASGHQEYNEQFF. CDR3 nucleotides: TGTGCCAGCGGCCATCAGGAATACAATGAGCAGTTCTTC. V is TRBV6-1 and J is TRBJ2-1; D is undetermined. V lost 8 bases to trimming and J lost 4 bases, with 12 bases between them. CDR3 length equals 13 residues. In germline, CDR1 is MNHNS, CDR2 SASEGT.

The rearrangement links TRBV9 to TRBJ1-6; the D gene is possibly TRBD1 (5 bases). The CDR3 contains 15 residues. V was shortened by 0 bases and J by 7 bases, with 11 bases between the two germline ends. Germline V gene lookup returns CDR1 SGDLS and CDR2 YYNGEE. The CDR3 spells CASSVDQGLNSPLHF. CDR3 sequence (DNA): TGTGCCAGCAGCGTAGATCAGGGTTTGAATTCACCCCTCCACTTT.

The chain has TRBV14 and TRBJ2-1, with TRBD2 as a possible D gene (5 bases). CDR3 length: 14 amino acids. CDR1 SGHDN and CDR2 FVKESK come from the germline V gene. V gave up 4 bases and J gave up 3 bases, with 10 bases separating them. This CDR3 reads CASSPLDFYNEQFF. For the CDR3, the DNA is TGTGCCAGCAGCCCACTGGACTTCTACAATGAGCAGTTCTTC.

This clone was counted a single time. This chain links TRBV15 with TRBJ2-3; 7 bases are a match to TRBD1. Losses at the gene ends were 4 bases for V and 5 bases for J; bases not matched to a gene: 12. CDR3 length equals 16 residues. Germline CDR1 is LNHNV and CDR2 is YYDKDF (reference sequence). This CDR3 reads CATSKDSRQGQDTQYF. The CDR3, as DNA: TGTGCCACCAGCAAGGACAGCCGACAGGGTCAAGATACGCAGTATTTT.

This chain uses TRBV7-2 with TRBJ2-3; 14 nucleotides match TRBD2. Germline CDR1 is SGHTA and CDR2 is FQGNSA. The CDR3 contains 15 residues. V lost 4 bases and J lost 8; bases outside the gene matches: 5. CDR3 nucleotide sequence: TGTGCCAGCAGCTCAACGGGACTAGCGGGGGCTACGCAGTATTTT. Translation: CASSSTGLAGATQYF.